This is a list of T cell receptor beta chains from one sample in a study of cytomegalovirus exposure and HLA in healthy donors. Clones were read by immunoSEQ multiplex PCR, and TCRdb kept only the in-frame ones, dropping some. The sample includes 100,000 to 120,000 clones, approximately 69% seen only once; the top ten take roughly 4.2%. The sample comprised PBMCs. These receptor sequences come from a woman aged 40 to 55 in good health and CMV-seropositive. The CDR3 runs from the conserved cysteine through the conserved F or W. The order of the fields is CDR3 protein, CDR3 DNA, D gene, J gene, clone size, V gene. A D gene is named only where the DNA matches it firmly. The size field is filled for only some rows; it gives once, few, many or a size class.

CDR3: CASSLEGAGGYTF; DNA: TGTGCCAGCAGCTTAGAGGGGGCAGGTGGCTACACCTTC; D: TRBD1; J: TRBJ1-2; size: once; V: TRBV7-3
CDR3: CASSQPSETQYF; DNA: TGTGCCAGCAGCCAACCGTCGGAGACCCAGTACTTC; D: NA; J: TRBJ2-5; size: NA; V: TRBV4-2
CDR3: CASSYSRYASTDTQYF; DNA: TGTGCCAGCAGTTACTCGCGTTACGCGAGCACAGATACGCAGTATTTT; D: NA; J: TRBJ2-3; size: NA; V: TRBV6-5
CDR3: CASVSGQDLTEAFF; DNA: TGTGCCAGCGTCTCGGGACAGGATCTCACTGAAGCTTTCTTT; D: TRBD1; J: TRBJ1-1; size: NA; V: TRBV6-6
CDR3: CASNSRGLNSPLHF; DNA: TGTGCCAGCAACAGCAGGGGCTTAAATTCACCCCTCCACTTT; D: NA; J: TRBJ1-6; size: once; V: TRBV6-6
CDR3: CASSPGTSGNNEQFF; DNA: TGTGCCAGCAGCCCAGGGACTAGCGGAAACAATGAGCAGTTCTTC; D: TRBD2; J: TRBJ2-1; size: few; V: TRBV13
CDR3: CASSYGRQETQYF; DNA: TGTGCCAGCAGTTATGGCAGGCAAGAGACCCAGTACTTC; D: NA; J: TRBJ2-5; size: NA; V: TRBV6-5
CDR3: CASSSRSSTDTQYF; DNA: TGTGCCAGCAGCTCCAGGTCTAGCACAGATACGCAGTATTTT; D: NA; J: TRBJ2-3; size: NA; V: TRBV7-2
CDR3: CASSSVPTGGGANVLTF; DNA: TGCGCCAGCAGCTCCGTTCCGACAGGGGGTGGGGCCAACGTCCTGACTTTC; D: TRBD1; J: TRBJ2-6; size: NA; V: TRBV5-1
CDR3: CASILTSGGTDTQYF; DNA: TGTGCCAGCATCCTGACTAGCGGGGGCACAGATACGCAGTATTTT; D: TRBD2; J: TRBJ2-3; size: NA; V: TRBV27
CDR3: CASRLTASSYEQYF; DNA: TGTGCCAGCAGGCTGACAGCGTCCTCCTACGAGCAGTACTTC; D: NA; J: TRBJ2-7; size: few; V: TRBV6-1
CDR3: CAASSGDTNTGELFF; DNA: TGTGCCGCCTCGTCAGGGGACACGAACACCGGGGAGCTGTTTTTT; D: NA; J: TRBJ2-2; size: NA; V: TRBV10-3
CDR3: CASSPQDRGNYEQYF; DNA: TGTGCCAGCTCACCACAAGACAGGGGGAACTACGAGCAGTACTTC; D: TRBD1; J: TRBJ2-7; size: NA; V: TRBV18
CDR3: CASSQDRAQRTQYF; DNA: TGCGCCAGCAGCCAAGATCGAGCCCAGCGGACCCAGTACTTC; D: NA; J: TRBJ2-5; size: NA; V: TRBV4-1
CDR3: CASSLASAGKPLNTEAFF; DNA: TGCGCCAGCAGCTTGGCTTCGGCAGGCAAGCCTTTGAACACTGAAGCTTTCTTT; D: NA; J: TRBJ1-1; size: NA; V: TRBV5-1
CDR3: CASSLRQGLNEKLFF; DNA: TGTGCCAGCAGCCTTCGACAGGGGTTGAATGAAAAACTGTTTTTT; D: TRBD1; J: TRBJ1-4; size: NA; V: TRBV4-2
CDR3: CASSRAGGSYNSPLHF; DNA: TGTGCCAGCAGTCGTGCAGGGGGCTCCTATAATTCACCCCTCCACTTT; D: TRBD1; J: TRBJ1-6; size: NA; V: TRBV27
CDR3: CASRSERGAYEQYF; DNA: TGTGCCAGTAGAAGCGAGCGGGGGGCCTACGAGCAGTACTTC; D: TRBD2; J: TRBJ2-7; size: NA; V: TRBV19
CDR3: CASSLGQYNEQFF; DNA: TGTGCCAGCAGCCTCGGACAGTACAATGAGCAGTTCTTC; D: NA; J: TRBJ2-1; size: NA; V: TRBV7-6
CDR3: CASSLEGAGSPLHF; DNA: TGCGCCAGCAGCTTGGAAGGGGCAGGTTCACCCCTCCACTTT; D: NA; J: TRBJ1-6; size: NA; V: TRBV5-1
CDR3: CSALKVSGGARTYEQYF; DNA: TGCAGCGCCCTAAAGGTTAGCGGGGGGGCCCGGACCTACGAGCAGTACTTC; D: TRBD2; J: TRBJ2-7; size: NA; V: TRBV29-1
CDR3: CASSLVAGAGDTQYF; DNA: TGTGCCAGCAGCTTAGTGGCTGGGGCGGGGGATACGCAGTATTTT; D: NA; J: TRBJ2-3; size: NA; V: TRBV7-2
CDR3: CASSSGTGGRAFF; DNA: TGTGCCAGCAGTAGTGGGACAGGGGGAAGAGCTTTCTTT; D: TRBD1; J: TRBJ1-1; size: NA; V: TRBV7-3
CDR3: CASSPAGQGIGAKNIQYF; DNA: TGCGCCAGCAGCCCTGCTGGACAGGGGATTGGGGCCAAAAACATTCAGTACTTC; D: TRBD1; J: TRBJ2-4; size: NA; V: TRBV5-1
CDR3: CASSQDPSGTYEQYF; DNA: TGTGCCAGCAGCCAAGATCCCAGCGGGACCTACGAGCAGTACTTC; D: TRBD2; J: TRBJ2-7; size: NA; V: TRBV4-2
CDR3: CASSLKLGQYYEQYF; DNA: TGCGCCAGCAGCTTGAAGTTGGGACAGTACTACGAGCAGTACTTC; D: TRBD1; J: TRBJ2-7; size: NA; V: TRBV5-1
CDR3: CATSRDLRQGNEQFF; DNA: TGTGCCACCAGCAGAGATCTTAGACAGGGAAATGAGCAGTTCTTC; D: TRBD1; J: TRBJ2-1; size: NA; V: TRBV15
CDR3: CASSQGANEQFF; DNA: TGTGCCAGCAGCCAGGGGGCGAATGAGCAGTTCTTC; D: NA; J: TRBJ2-1; size: NA; V: TRBV16
CDR3: CASSSDLPRSYEQYF; DNA: TGTGCCAGCAGCTCCGACCTACCCAGGTCCTACGAGCAGTACTTC; D: NA; J: TRBJ2-7; size: NA; V: TRBV7-2
CDR3: CASSPPGTQLKNTEAFF; DNA: TGTGCCAGCAGTCCTCCCGGGACACAGCTTAAGAACACTGAAGCTTTCTTT; D: NA; J: TRBJ1-1; size: NA; V: TRBV28
CDR3: CASSPLDTRNTEAFF; DNA: TGTGCCAGCTCACCCCTGGACACCCGCAACACTGAAGCTTTCTTT; D: NA; J: TRBJ1-1; size: NA; V: TRBV18
CDR3: CASKNPGGGTYEQYF; DNA: TGTGCCAGCAAAAATCCGGGGGGAGGTACCTACGAGCAGTACTTC; D: TRBD2; J: TRBJ2-7; size: NA; V: TRBV6-1
CDR3: CASSPGSRAATEAFF; DNA: TGTGCCAGCTCACCAGGATCCAGGGCGGCCACTGAAGCTTTCTTT; D: NA; J: TRBJ1-1; size: NA; V: TRBV18
CDR3: CATSRGGGEMQFF; DNA: TGTGCCACCAGCAGAGGTGGGGGGGAAATGCAGTTCTTC; D: TRBD2; J: TRBJ2-1; size: NA; V: TRBV15
CDR3: CASTGSPGQIGYTF; DNA: TGTGCCAGCACCGGAAGTCCGGGACAGATTGGCTACACCTTC; D: TRBD1; J: TRBJ1-2; size: NA; V: TRBV28
CDR3: CASSRKIAADNEQFF; DNA: TGCGCCAGCAGCCGGAAAATAGCGGCTGACAATGAGCAGTTCTTC; D: NA; J: TRBJ2-1; size: few; V: TRBV4-1
CDR3: CATSRENPGLQTGYGYTF; DNA: TGTGCCACCAGCAGAGAGAATCCGGGACTCCAAACCGGCTATGGCTACACCTTC; D: NA; J: TRBJ1-2; size: NA; V: TRBV15
CDR3: CASSYNNYGYTF; DNA: TGTGCCAGTAGTTACAATAACTATGGCTACACCTTC; D: NA; J: TRBJ1-2; size: once; V: TRBV19
CDR3: CASREGSSNQPQHF; DNA: TGTGCCAGCAGGGAGGGGAGTAGCAATCAGCCCCAGCATTTT; D: NA; J: TRBJ1-5; size: NA; V: TRBV6-6
CDR3: CASNPNPTDRVTEAFF; DNA: TGTGCCAGCAACCCAAATCCGACCGACAGGGTTACTGAAGCTTTCTTT; D: TRBD1; J: TRBJ1-1; size: NA; V: TRBV9
CDR3: CASSLYRGDPRETQYF; DNA: TGTGCCAGCAGTTTATACCGGGGGGACCCCAGGGAGACCCAGTACTTC; D: TRBD2; J: TRBJ2-5; size: few; V: TRBV28
CDR3: CASSAPSGETQYF; DNA: TGTGCCAGTAGTGCCCCTAGCGGAGAGACCCAGTACTTC; D: TRBD2; J: TRBJ2-5; size: NA; V: TRBV19
CDR3: CASRLRGQNTEAFF; DNA: TGTGCCAGCAGACTCCGGGGACAGAACACTGAAGCTTTCTTT; D: NA; J: TRBJ1-1; size: few; V: TRBV5-8